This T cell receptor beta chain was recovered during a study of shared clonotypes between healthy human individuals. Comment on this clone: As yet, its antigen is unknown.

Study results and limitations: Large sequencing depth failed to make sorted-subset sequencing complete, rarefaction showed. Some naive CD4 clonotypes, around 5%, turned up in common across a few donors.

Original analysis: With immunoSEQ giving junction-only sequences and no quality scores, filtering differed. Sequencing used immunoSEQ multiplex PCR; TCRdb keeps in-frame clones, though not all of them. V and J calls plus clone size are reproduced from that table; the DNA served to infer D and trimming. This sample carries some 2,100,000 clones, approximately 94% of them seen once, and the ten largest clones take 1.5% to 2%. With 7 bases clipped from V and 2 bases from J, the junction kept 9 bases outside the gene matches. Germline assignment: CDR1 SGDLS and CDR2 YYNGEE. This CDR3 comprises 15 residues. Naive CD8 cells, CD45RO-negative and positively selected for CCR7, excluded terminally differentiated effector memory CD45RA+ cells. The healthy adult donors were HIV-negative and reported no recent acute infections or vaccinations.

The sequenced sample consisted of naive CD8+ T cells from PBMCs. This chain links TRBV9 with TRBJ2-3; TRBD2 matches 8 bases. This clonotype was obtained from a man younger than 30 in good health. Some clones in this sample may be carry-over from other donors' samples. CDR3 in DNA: TGTGCCAGCGGAATTAGCGGGACCTACACAGATACGCAGTATTTT. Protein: CASGISGTYTDTQYF.